The subject of this entry is one T cell receptor beta chain. Its matching antigen is unknown. Trimming removed 0 bases at V and 0 bases at J, with 12 bases between. Germline values: CDR1 LGHNT, CDR2 FRNRAP. The CDR3 consists of 17 residues. The data stem from a study of T cell clones after liver transplantation. Study-level information: Pre-transplant mixed lymphocyte reactions yielded third-party-reactive TCRbeta sequences as comparators for graft-donor-reactive sequences.

Data came from immunoSEQ multiplex PCR; TCRdb stores just in-frame clones and leaves some out. The repertoire includes around 110,000 clones, approximately 90% of them detected once, and roughly 0.83% sits in the top ten. Study-level results: These preliminary findings come from unstandardized post-transplant sampling times.

Sequencing was performed on CD4+ T cells from blood, taken 12 months after liver transplant. V is TRBV12-5 and J is TRBJ2-4; D possibly corresponds to TRBD2 (6 bases). The receptor comes from a human patient who received a liver transplant. Some T cells may be transferred from the graft donor. In DNA form, the CDR3 reads TGTGCTAGTGGTTTGGTACGGGGGTTGGGAGCCAAAAACATTCAGTACTTC. Translating it yields CASGLVRGLGAKNIQYF. Looking up the rest from reference TRBV12-5 and TRBJ2-4 gives the full variable domain: DARVTQTPRHKVTEMGQEVTMRCQPILGHNTVFWYRQTMMQGLELLAYFRNRAPLDDSGMPKDRFSAEMPDATLATLKIQPSEPRDSAVYFCASGLVRGLGAKNIQYFGAGTRLSVL.